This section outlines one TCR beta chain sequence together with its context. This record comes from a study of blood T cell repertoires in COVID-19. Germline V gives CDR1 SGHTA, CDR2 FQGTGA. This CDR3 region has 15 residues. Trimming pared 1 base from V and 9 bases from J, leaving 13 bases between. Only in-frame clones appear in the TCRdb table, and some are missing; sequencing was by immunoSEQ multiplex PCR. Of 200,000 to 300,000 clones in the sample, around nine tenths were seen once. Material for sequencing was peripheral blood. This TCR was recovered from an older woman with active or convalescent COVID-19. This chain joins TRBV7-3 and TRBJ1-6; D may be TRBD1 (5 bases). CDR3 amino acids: CASSLRGVEGSPLHF. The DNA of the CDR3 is TGTGCCAGCAGCTTAAGGGGGGTCGAGGGTTCACCCCTCCACTTT.